The T cell receptor (beta chain) described here comes from a study of regulatory T cells in long-lasting Graves disease. The wider study: Freshly diagnosed Graves' patients had used antithyroid drugs for under 3 months. Study-wide points: TRBV28, TRBJ1-2 and TRBJ2-5 were favored in persistent disease.

Stated time point: newly diagnosed GD, antithyroid drugs for less than 3 months. PBMC RNA was the source of the TCR library. V lost 2 bases, J lost 4 bases, and 13 bases stayed unmatched. Germline CDR1 and CDR2: DFQATT and SNEGSKA (reference sequence). CDR3 length equals 17 residues. For this clonotype: The antigen is unknown.

iRepertoire HTBI primers and Arm-PCR of CDR3 regions built TCR beta libraries. Using its own MiXCR run on the multiplex PCR reads, TCRdb lists one record per CDR3 protein. The sample holds more than 400,000 distinct CDR3 sequences, roughly 17% seen once. These data were likewise used in another study, on T cells in Graves' hyperthyroidism and ophthalmopathy. As that report states: Uncontrolled infection, other autoimmune disease, pregnancy or lactation barred patients from enrollment. The study used the HTBI primer set for a first-round RT-PCR of the TCR CDR3.

The gene calls are TRBV20-1 and TRBJ2-1, with 8 bases that match TRBD2. Material: peripheral blood mononuclear cells (PBMCs), obtained at new diagnosis, from a patient treated with antithyroid drugs. This sequence originates from a man aged 40-50 years with Graves disease. CDR3 residues: CSARKTSGVSLYNEQFF. For the CDR3, the DNA is TGCAGTGCTAGAAAAACTAGCGGAGTATCCCTTTACAATGAGCAGTTCTTC.